The T cell receptor beta chain described here comes from a study of T cell responses to AZD1222 COVID-19 vaccine. Study results and caveats: Dominant CD4 TCR responses targeted spike regions 160-218 and 743-854.

TCRdb's table, derived via immunoSEQ multiplex PCR, lists solely in-frame clones and lacks some. Among around 120,000 clones listed, 92% were seen once. Note on this clone: Its antigen is not known.

This CDR3 region has 15 residues. V dropped 2 bases and J dropped 6 bases, with 14 bases sitting between them. Germline V CDR1 and CDR2: SGHTA, FQGTGA. This clonotype was obtained from an adult who received the AZD1222 COVID-19 vaccine. The genes are TRBV7-3 and TRBJ2-1, with TRBD1 as a possible D gene (5 bases). This material consisted of peripheral blood, taken 28 days after the second AZD1222 dose. Here the CDR3 reads CASSLDSLRGNEQFF. In nucleotides, the CDR3 is TGTGCCAGCAGCTTAGACAGCCTGCGTGGCAATGAGCAGTTCTTC.